The table lists the clone carrying this T cell receptor (beta chain) with a few counts. The data stem from a study of blood T cell repertoires in COVID-19. This CDR3 has 14 amino acids. Trimming stripped 1 base from V and 3 bases from J, with 10 bases between. Germline-derived CDR1 and CDR2 are SGHRS and YFSETQ. The table came from immunoSEQ multiplex PCR; TCRdb's copy has only in-frame clones and leaves some out. The data contain approximately 350,000 clones, around 89% of them seen just once; the ten biggest clones take up 0.9% to 1.1%. The sample taken for sequencing was PBMCs or T cells enriched from blood (not recorded which). V usage is TRBV5-1 and J usage is TRBJ2-5; weak D call: TRBD1 (6 bases). This receptor was identified in a young man who had recovered from COVID-19. The CDR3 nucleotides read TGCGCCAGCAGCTTGTTAGAGGGGGAAGAGACCCAGTACTTC. Its protein is CASSLLEGEETQYF.